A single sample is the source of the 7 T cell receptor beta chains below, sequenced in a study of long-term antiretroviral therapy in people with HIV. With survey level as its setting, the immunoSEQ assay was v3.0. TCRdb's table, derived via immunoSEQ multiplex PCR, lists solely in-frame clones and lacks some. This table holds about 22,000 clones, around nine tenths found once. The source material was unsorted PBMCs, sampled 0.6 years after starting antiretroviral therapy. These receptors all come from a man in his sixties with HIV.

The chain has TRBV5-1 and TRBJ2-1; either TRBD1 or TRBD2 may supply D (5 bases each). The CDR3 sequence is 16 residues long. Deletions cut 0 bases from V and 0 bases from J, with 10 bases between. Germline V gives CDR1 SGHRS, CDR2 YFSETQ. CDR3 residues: CASSLAGDPSYNEQFF. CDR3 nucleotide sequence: TGCGCCAGCAGCTTGGCCGGGGACCCCTCCTACAATGAGCAGTTCTTC.

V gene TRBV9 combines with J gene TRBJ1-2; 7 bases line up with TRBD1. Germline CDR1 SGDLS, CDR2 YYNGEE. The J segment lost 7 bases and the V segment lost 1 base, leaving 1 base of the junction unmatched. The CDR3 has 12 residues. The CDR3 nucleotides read TGTGCCAGCAGCGTACAGGGGGGTGGCTACACCTTC. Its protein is CASSVQGGGYTF.

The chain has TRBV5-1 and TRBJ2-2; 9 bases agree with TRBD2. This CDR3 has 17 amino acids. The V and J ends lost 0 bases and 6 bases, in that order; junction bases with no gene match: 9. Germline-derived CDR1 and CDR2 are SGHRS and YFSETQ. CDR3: CASSLATSGRGAGELFF. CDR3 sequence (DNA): TGCGCCAGCAGCTTGGCGACTAGCGGAAGGGGTGCCGGGGAGCTGTTTTTT.

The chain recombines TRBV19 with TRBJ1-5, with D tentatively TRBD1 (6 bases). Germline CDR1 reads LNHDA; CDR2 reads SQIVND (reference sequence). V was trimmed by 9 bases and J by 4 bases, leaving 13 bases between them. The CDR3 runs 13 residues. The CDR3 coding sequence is TGTGCCAGGGGGACAACGCTAAATCAGCCCCAGCATTTT. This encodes CARGTTLNQPQHF.

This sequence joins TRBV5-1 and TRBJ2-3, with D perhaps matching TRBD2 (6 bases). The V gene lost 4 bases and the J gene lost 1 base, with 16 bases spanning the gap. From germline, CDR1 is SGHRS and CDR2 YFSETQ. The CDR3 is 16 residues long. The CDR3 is CASSPRGLRGTDTQYF. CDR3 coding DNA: TGCGCCAGCAGCCCGCGGGGCTTACGAGGCACAGATACGCAGTATTTT.

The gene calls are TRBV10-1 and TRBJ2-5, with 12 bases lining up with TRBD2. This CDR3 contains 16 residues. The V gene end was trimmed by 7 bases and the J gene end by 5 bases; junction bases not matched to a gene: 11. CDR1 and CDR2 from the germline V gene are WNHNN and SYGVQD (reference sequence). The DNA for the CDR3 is TGCGCCAGCATAAAGAAGGGCCTAGCGGGGGGGGAGACCCAGTACTTC. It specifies CASIKKGLAGGETQYF.

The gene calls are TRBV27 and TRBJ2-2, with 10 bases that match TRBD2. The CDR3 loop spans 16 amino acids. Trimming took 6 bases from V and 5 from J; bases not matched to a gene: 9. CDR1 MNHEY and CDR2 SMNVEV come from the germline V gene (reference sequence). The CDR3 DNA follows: TGTGCCAGCAGCCATATGGCACTAGCGGGAACCGGGGAGCTGTTTTTT. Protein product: CASSHMALAGTGELFF.